This TCR beta chain was observed in a study of shared clonotypes between healthy human individuals (dated by TCRdb to about 2020). Regarding the complete study: The cohort comprised a couple of women and a few men aged 18 to 49 years. Between about 0.94 and 10 billion PBMCs per donor were obtained by leukapheresis. Different laboratories and diverse techniques were used to prepare libraries and sequence TCR repertoires, to increase sequencing depth and limit assay-specific biases. For each donor, CD4 naive and CD4 memory were each given three plates, CD8 naive was given two plates, and CD8 memory was given one plate. Blood TCR repertoires of several healthy adults were deeply sequenced to estimate repertoire size and the extent of clonotype sharing between individuals.

What the study reported, not specific to this receptor: Based on pairwise subsampling, the degree of clonotype sharing among donors was expected to be affected by sequencing depth. Clonotypes shared by all four sorted-subset donors showed higher generation probabilities than non-shared clonotypes. Even with the large sequencing depth, rarefaction of the sorted-subset datasets indicated that sequencing was incomplete. Larger estimated clonotype richness was generally found for naive subsets than for memory subsets. Because the study included a small number of donors, the genetic and exposure-history diversity represented was limited. When a handful of donors were compared, the shared fraction of clonotypes was around 5% for naive CD4, roughly 3.3% for naive CD8, 2% to 2.5% for memory CD4, and 0.35% to 0.4% for memory CD8. Sampling was restricted to blood, and TCR repertoires in tissue are likely to differ from TCR repertoires in blood.

V lost 4 bases and J lost 4 bases, and the count of bases not matched to a germline gene is 10. Including the terminal cysteine and phenylalanine, the CDR3 comprises 16 residues. Just the 48-base CDR3 DNA is kept, in frame starting at base 1. CDR1 and CDR2 are read off the germline V gene as MGHRA and YSYEKL. Healthy HIV-negative adults with no recently reported acute infections or vaccinations were included as donors. All donors were Caucasian adults living in Nashville, Tennessee, USA. CD8 memory samples combined magnetically selected CD45RO+ cells with CCR7-negative CD45RA+ effector memory (TemRA) cells. After blood collection by leukapheresis, PBMCs were isolated using Ficoll-Histopaque density gradient centrifugation and then cryopreserved in the vapor phase of liquid nitrogen. Purity and quantity of every magnetically sorted T cell population were checked by analytical flow cytometry. Genomic DNA was isolated from each sorted fraction and quantified by UV absorbance on a Nanodrop 2000c.

Using the deep immunoSEQ assay, TCR CDR3 regions were amplified from genomic DNA by multiplex PCR. Extracted genomic DNA from each cell subset was distributed evenly across all wells of several immunoSEQ 96-well plates, and each plate was treated as a replicate. For sorted subsets, around 0.2 ug of genomic DNA, equivalent to roughly 33,000 T cell genomes, went into each replicate PCR. Purified libraries were measured with a Qubit 3.0 fluorometer, size-checked on a Bioanalyzer 2100, and measured again with the KAPA Library Quantification kit. Every immunoSEQ 96-well plate was sequenced on a dedicated single-read 150-cycle Illumina NextSeq 550 flow cell. The authors processed their data as follows. Because the immunoSEQ output included only junctional sequences and no quality scores, the filtering could not be the same as the filtering used for full-length reads. Sequences were annotated with PyIR, a Python wrapper for IgBLAST v1.9, and V/J genes and CDR3 were assigned using IMGT germline references. Reads were removed for weak V/J assignments (E-value above 1e-6), missing CDR3, stop codons, out-of-frame junctions, or ambiguous translated residues. V3J clonotypes were defined by identical inferred V gene, J gene, and CDR3 amino acid sequence. Percentage overlap between repertoires was calculated by dividing the number of shared unique clonotypes by the size of the smaller repertoire. Three approaches were used to assess repertoire richness: RTK rarefaction, the Chao1 estimator, and Recon v2.1 estimates of unobserved clonotypes. OLGA was used to compute generation probabilities for all TCRbeta clonotypes that the gDNA method yielded from a handful of donors. The table comes from immuneACCESS by way of TCRdb, which keeps in-frame sequences with V and J called. Part of the clones is missing from these tables; in studies checked, under half for an unresolved V gene and the rest for unknown reasons. V and J calls and clone size come straight from that table; D and trimming were deduced from the DNA. Recorded for this sample are hundreds of thousands of clones; about 96% of them occurred a single time. The ten largest make up approximately 0.32% of the sample.

Worth noting for this clone: No antigen is known for it. No much larger clonotype is one base removed from it; base qualities were not supplied.

The source is a man aged 30 to 45 in good health. This sequence uses TRBV4-1 and TRBJ2-5, with TRBD1 identical over 9 junction bases. What was sequenced was memory CD8+ T cells sorted from blood. The cell subset or site label for this specimen denotes: CD45RO+ cells pooled with CCR7-negative TemRA cells. CDR3 region: CASSPHLQDRGETQYF. Here is the DNA: TGCGCCAGCAGCCCCCACCTCCAGGACAGGGGAGAGACCCAGTACTTC.